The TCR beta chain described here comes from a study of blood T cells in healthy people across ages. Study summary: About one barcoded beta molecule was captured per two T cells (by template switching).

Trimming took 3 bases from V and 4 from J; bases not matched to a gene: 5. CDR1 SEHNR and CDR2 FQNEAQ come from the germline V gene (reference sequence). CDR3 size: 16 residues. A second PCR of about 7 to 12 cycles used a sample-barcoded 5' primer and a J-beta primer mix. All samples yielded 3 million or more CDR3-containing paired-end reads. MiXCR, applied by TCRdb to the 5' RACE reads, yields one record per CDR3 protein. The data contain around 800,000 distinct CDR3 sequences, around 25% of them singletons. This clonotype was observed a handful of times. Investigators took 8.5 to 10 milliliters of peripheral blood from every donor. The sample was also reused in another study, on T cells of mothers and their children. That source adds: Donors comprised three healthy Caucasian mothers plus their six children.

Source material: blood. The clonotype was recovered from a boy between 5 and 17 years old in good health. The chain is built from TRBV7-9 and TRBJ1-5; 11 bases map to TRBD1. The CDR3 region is CASSLSGTGGNQPQHF. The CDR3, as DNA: TGTGCCAGCAGCTTGTCCGGGACAGGGGGAAATCAGCCCCAGCATTTT.